The T cell receptor beta chain under discussion was sequenced for a study of glioma-infiltrating T cells after dendritic cell vaccination. The CDR3 loop spans 15 amino acids. Germline lookup yields CDR1 LNHDA and CDR2 SQIVND (reference sequence). The V end lost 3 bases, the J end lost 2 bases, and 12 bases lay between the germline ends. Here immunoSEQ multiplex PCR was the method, and the copy in TCRdb shows in-frame clones only, minus some. The data hold approximately 100,000 clones, with over 60% observed a single time. The J gene is TRBJ2-3, the V gene TRBV19; tentatively, D is TRBD1 (5 bases). This clonotype originated in a human donor with glioblastoma. Material: blood, obtained before dendritic cell vaccination. In DNA form, the CDR3 reads TGTGCCAGTAGTATCCGACAGACCTACACAGATACGCAGTATTTT. Encoded protein: CASSIRQTYTDTQYF.